What follows are 15 T cell receptor beta chains derived from one specimen sequenced in a study of identical twins. MiXCR, run by TCRdb on the 5' RACE reads, gives a single entry per CDR3 protein. The repertoire holds roughly 1.6 million distinct CDR3 sequences, with roughly 35% as singletons. The sample comprised cord blood. These receptors came from a newborn girl in good health.

This clonotype was seen only a few times. The rearrangement joins TRBV15 to TRBJ1-5; D uncertain. Trimming removed 4 bases at V and 4 bases at J, with 5 bases between. Germline values: CDR1 LNHNV, CDR2 YYDKDF (reference sequence). This CDR3 has 12 amino acids. Here the CDR3 reads CATSILNQPQHF. For the CDR3, the DNA is TGTGCCACCAGCATACTTAATCAGCCCCAGCATTTT.

A few counts support this clonotype. The chain employs TRBV20-1 and TRBJ2-3, with 13 bases fitting TRBD2. Germline-derived CDR1 and CDR2 are DFQATT and SNEGSKA (reference sequence). The CDR3 covers 15 residues. Trimming at V came to 6 bases and at J to 4 bases, leaving 7 bases not matched to a gene. CDR3 nucleotides: TGCAGTGCCCCCCGGACTAGCGGGAGCGCAGATACGCAGTATTTT. Encoded protein: CSAPRTSGSADTQYF.

This chain joins TRBV7-2 and TRBJ1-5; weak D call: TRBD1 (5 bases). Germline lookup yields CDR1 SGHTA and CDR2 FQGNSA. V lost 6 bases and J 3 bases, leaving 18 bases between the germline ends. There are 16 residues in the CDR3. Here the CDR3 reads CASSPQGAGTNQPQHF. CDR3 nucleotides: TGTGCCAGCAGTCCGCAAGGGGCCGGGACCAATCAGCCCCAGCATTTT.

This clonotype turned up a few times. The V call is TRBV2, the J call TRBJ2-4; TRBD1 matches at 7 bases. Germline CDR1 reads SNHLY; CDR2 reads FYNNEI. The ends lost 8 bases at V and 3 bases at J; junction bases unmatched: 7. The CDR3 runs 14 residues. The CDR3 nucleotides are TGTGCCAGCGACGACAGGGTAGTCAAAAACATTCAGTACTTC. This sequence encodes CASDDRVVKNIQYF.

At least ten counts were recorded for this clonotype. The rearrangement joins TRBV12-3 or TRBV12-4 to TRBJ2-5, with D possibly matching TRBD1 (6 bases). The CDR3 is 14 amino acids. Trimming cost V 6 bases and J 5 bases, with 16 bases left between them. CDR3 bases: TGTGCCAGCAGCGTATCAGGGGTTGGGGAGACCCAGTACTTC. This codes for CASSVSGVGETQYF.

This clonotype was counted only a few times. The J gene is TRBJ2-1, the V gene TRBV3-1, with 7 bases identical to TRBD2. The CDR3 runs 14 residues. J gave up 6 bases and V 7 bases, and 9 bases lay outside the gene matches. Germline CDR1 and CDR2: LGHDT and YNNKEL (reference sequence). In nucleotides, the CDR3 is TGTGCCAGCACGGGGGGTCTTAAATCCAATGAGCAGTTCTTC. Translated: CASTGGLKSNEQFF.

The CDR3 is CASSLVRTPYGYTF. As DNA, the CDR3 is TGTGCCAGCAGCTTAGTTAGGACACCGTATGGCTACACCTTC. This chain links TRBV11-2 with TRBJ1-2, with D perhaps matching TRBD1 (5 bases). CDR1 and CDR2 from the germline V gene are SGHAT and FQNNGV. The V end lost 1 base, the J end lost 5 bases, and 11 bases lay between the germline ends. The CDR3 runs to 14 residues.

This chain connects TRBV20-1 to TRBJ1-6, with D possibly TRBD1 on 5 matching bases. In germline, CDR1 is DFQATT, CDR2 SNEGSKA (reference sequence). This CDR3 is 16 amino acids long. The ends were cut back, 6 bases at V and 0 bases at J, with 15 bases in the middle. The CDR3 sequence: CSANYRTSSYNSPLHF. CDR3 DNA sequence: TGCAGTGCAAACTACAGGACAAGCTCCTATAATTCACCCCTCCACTTT.

The table lists this clonotype with a few counts. The chain couples TRBV20-1 to TRBJ2-7, with D unresolved. This CDR3 has 11 amino acids. Germline V gene data show CDR1 as DFQATT and CDR2 as SNEGSKA (reference sequence). V gave up 7 bases and J gave up 4 bases, with 11 bases separating them. CDR3: CSVRPKYEQYF. The CDR3 coding sequence is TGCAGTGTCAGACCCAAATACGAGCAGTACTTC.

The table lists this clonotype with a few counts. This sequence joins TRBV4-1 and TRBJ2-1; 7 bases agree with TRBD2. The CDR3 spans 18 residues. After removal of 1 base from V and 0 bases from J, the junction contained 9 bases not matched to a gene. CDR1 and CDR2 from the germline V gene are MGHRA and YSYEKL. CDR3: CASSQALPAGSSYNEQFF. The CDR3 region has the DNA TGCGCCAGCAGCCAAGCTCTCCCAGCGGGGAGCTCCTACAATGAGCAGTTCTTC.

The gene calls are TRBV18 and TRBJ2-1, with D tentatively TRBD1 (6 bases). V gave up 3 bases and J gave up 6 bases, with 21 bases separating them. Germline V lookup: CDR1 KGHSH, CDR2 LQKENI. This CDR3 is built from 17 residues. CDR3 loop: CASSPLGWYGQPNEQFF. CDR3 in DNA: TGTGCCAGCTCACCTCTCGGTTGGTACGGACAGCCCAATGAGCAGTTCTTC.

This clonotype was counted a few times. The chain couples TRBV20-1 to TRBJ2-5, with 10 bases aligning to TRBD1. The germline V gene has CDR1 DFQATT and CDR2 SNEGSKA (reference sequence). J was trimmed by 2 bases and V by 5 bases; bases with no gene match: 8. This CDR3 is built from 15 residues. The CDR3 region has the DNA TGCAGTGCTTGTCCCCGGGACAGGGGTCAAGAGACCCAGTACTTC. Its translation: CSACPRDRGQETQYF.

This chain joins TRBV20-1 and TRBJ1-1; D gene ambiguous. V was trimmed by 0 bases and J by 2 bases, leaving 13 bases between them. Germline V gene lookup returns CDR1 DFQATT and CDR2 SNEGSKA (reference sequence). This CDR3 is built from 15 residues. The CDR3 loop reads CSAREAWRGNTEAFF. The CDR3 DNA reads TGCAGTGCTAGAGAGGCCTGGCGGGGTAACACTGAAGCTTTCTTT.

V and J are TRBV10-3 and TRBJ2-5; D is unresolved. Germline values: CDR1 ENHRY, CDR2 SYGVKD. Trimming took off 3 bases at V and 4 bases at J, with 9 bases between the two ends. This CDR3 contains 13 residues. CDR3 amino acids: CAISERALETQYF. The CDR3 DNA sequence: TGTGCCATCAGTGAAAGGGCTCTAGAGACCCAGTACTTC.

The chain links TRBV11-2 to TRBJ2-1; 12 nucleotides line up with TRBD2. Germline assignment: CDR1 SGHAT and CDR2 FQNNGV. This CDR3 is 18 amino acids long. The ends lost 5 bases at V and 3 bases at J; junction bases unmatched: 11. CDR3 DNA: TGTGCCAGCAGCCACCGACATCTAGCGGGGGGGCTCTACAATGAGCAGTTCTTC. Amino acids: CASSHRHLAGGLYNEQFF. The complete variable domain, with remaining parts taken from reference TRBV11-2 and TRBJ2-1, reads EAGVAQSPRYKIIEKRQSVAFWCNPISGHATLYWYQQILGQGPKLLIQFQNNGVVDDSQLPKDRFSAERLKGVDSTLKIQPAKLEDSAVYLCASSHRHLAGGLYNEQFFGPGTRLTVL.